These 2 T cell receptor beta chains originate from one sample sequenced in a study of blood T cell repertoires in COVID-19. Profiling relied on immunoSEQ multiplex PCR, and the TCRdb table lists in-frame clones only, not all of them. The sample has roughly 200,000 clones, roughly nine tenths seen once. Sequenced: peripheral blood. The receptor set was obtained from a man in his forties or fifties with acute or convalescent COVID-19.

The rearrangement uses TRBV7-2 and TRBJ1-3; D is perhaps TRBD1 (6 bases). This CDR3 has 14 amino acids. Germline V gene data show CDR1 as SGHTA and CDR2 as FQGNSA. V shed 5 bases and J shed 6 bases, with 14 bases lying between them. The CDR3 coding sequence is TGTGCCAGCAGCCCTCGGACAGTGGAAAACACCATATATTTT. This sequence encodes CASSPRTVENTIYF.

J is TRBJ2-7 and V is TRBV18, with D possibly matching TRBD1 (5 bases). Germline lookup yields CDR1 KGHSH and CDR2 LQKENI. The V and J ends lost 10 bases and 10 bases respectively, with 20 bases between them. This CDR3 is 12 amino acids long. The CDR3: CATNTEQGAQYF. DNA for the CDR3: TGTGCCACCAACACTGAGCAGGGCGCCCAGTACTTC.